Below are 8 T cell receptor beta chains sequenced from a single sample in a study of cytomegalovirus exposure and HLA in healthy donors. With 60 Vbeta and 13 Jbeta primers, the PCR was carried out. The table came from immunoSEQ multiplex PCR; TCRdb's copy has only in-frame clones and leaves some out. The sample holds almost 200,000 clones, roughly 85% seen once. Sequencing input: PBMCs. These receptors all come from a woman aged 45 to 65 in good health and CMV-seronegative.

V usage is TRBV5-4 and J usage is TRBJ2-1; D possibly corresponds to TRBD1 (5 bases). From germline, CDR1 is SGHNT and CDR2 YYREEE (reference sequence). The CDR3 covers 16 residues. V was pared by 2 bases and J by 6 bases, with 18 bases between. The CDR3 region has the DNA TGTGCCAGCAGCTTAAGGGGTCCGGGTACTGCCAATGAGCAGTTCTTC. Translated: CASSLRGPGTANEQFF.

The genes are TRBV18 and TRBJ1-4; TRBD1 matches 8 bases. The CDR3 is made up of 15 amino acids. The trim removed 2 bases at V and 4 bases at J, leaving 3 bases unmatched. Germline loops: CDR1 KGHSH, CDR2 LQKENI. The CDR3 DNA is TGTGCCAGCTCACCAGACAGGGGAAGTAATGAAAAACTGTTTTTT. Translating gives CASSPDRGSNEKLFF.

This chain links TRBV7-2 with TRBJ1-2; no clear D. V lost 1 base and J lost 2, with 5 bases in between. CDR3 length: 13 residues. In germline, CDR1 is SGHTA, CDR2 FQGNSA. As DNA, the CDR3 is TGTGCCAGCAGCTTAGGTCTGAACTATGGCTACACCTTC. This sequence encodes CASSLGLNYGYTF. The variable domain in full, completed from reference TRBV7-2 and TRBJ1-2, reads GAGVSQSPSNKVTEKGKDVELRCDPISGHTALYWYRQSLGQGLEFLIYFQGNSAPDKSGLPSDRFSAERTGGSVSTLTIQRTQQEDSAVYLCASSLGLNYGYTFGSGTRLTVV.

This sequence joins TRBV7-9 and TRBJ2-7; 7 bases line up with TRBD2. The germline CDR1 and CDR2 sequences are SEHNR and FQNEAQ (reference sequence). V was pared by 1 base and J by 0 bases, with 6 bases of the junction left unmatched. The CDR3 contains 16 residues. In nucleotides, the CDR3 is TGTGCCAGCAGCTTAGGGCTAGCGGCAAACTCCTACGAGCAGTACTTC. It encodes CASSLGLAANSYEQYF.

The genes are TRBV18 and TRBJ2-1, with TRBD2 matching 10 bases. This CDR3 has 17 residues. Germline lookup yields CDR1 KGHSH and CDR2 LQKENI. The V and J ends lost 3 bases and 9 bases, in that order; junction bases with no gene match: 14. CDR3 region: CASSPQRTSGRASEQFF. The CDR3 coding sequence is TGTGCCAGCTCACCCCAAAGGACCAGCGGGAGGGCCAGTGAGCAGTTCTTC.

In nucleotides, the CDR3 is TGTGCCAGCAGTGATCTTTACAGGGGGCTTGACTATGGCTACACCTTC. Amino acid sequence: CASSDLYRGLDYGYTF. The V gene is TRBV6-1, the J gene TRBJ1-2; 9 bases line up with TRBD1. With V trimmed by 3 bases and J by 3 bases, 8 bases remained unmatched. CDR1 and CDR2 (germline): MNHNS, SASEGT. This CDR3 has 16 residues.

The chain carries TRBV5-1 and TRBJ2-7; 9 bases map to TRBD2. V lost 3 bases to trimming and J lost 3 bases; unmatched junction nucleotides: 7. Germline-derived CDR1 and CDR2 are SGHRS and YFSETQ. This CDR3 comprises 15 residues. The CDR3 loop is CASSWGASGNYEQYF. As DNA, the CDR3 is TGCGCCAGCAGCTGGGGGGCTAGCGGGAACTACGAGCAGTACTTC.

V gene TRBV7-9 combines with J gene TRBJ2-1; 8 nucleotides agree with TRBD2. V dropped 1 base and J dropped 6; count of bases not matched to a gene: 8. Germline V lookup: CDR1 SEHNR, CDR2 FQNEAQ (reference sequence). There are 16 residues in the CDR3. The CDR3 loop reads CASSLGTAGVGNEQFF. The DNA of the CDR3 is TGTGCCAGCAGCTTAGGTACAGCGGGAGTCGGCAATGAGCAGTTCTTC.